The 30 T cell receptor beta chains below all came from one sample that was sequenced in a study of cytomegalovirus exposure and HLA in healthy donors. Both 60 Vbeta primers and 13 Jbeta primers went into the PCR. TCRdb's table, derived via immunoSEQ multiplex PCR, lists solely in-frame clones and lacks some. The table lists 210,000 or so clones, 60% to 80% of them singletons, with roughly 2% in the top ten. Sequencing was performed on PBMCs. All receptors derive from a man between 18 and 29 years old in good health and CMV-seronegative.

The CDR3 loop is CASSLNKDSVYGYTF. The CDR3 DNA reads TGTGCCAGCAGCTTAAACAAAGACAGCGTCTATGGCTACACCTTC. This chain joins TRBV7-3 and TRBJ1-2, with D possibly being TRBD1 (5 bases). From germline, CDR1 is SGHTA and CDR2 FQGTGA. CDR3 length: 15 amino acids. V was pared by 1 base and J by 4 bases, with 13 bases between.

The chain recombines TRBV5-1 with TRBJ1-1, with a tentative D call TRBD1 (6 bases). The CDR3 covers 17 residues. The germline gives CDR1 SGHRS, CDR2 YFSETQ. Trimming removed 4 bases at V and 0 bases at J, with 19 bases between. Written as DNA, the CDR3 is TGCGCCAGCAGCCCGGCCTTACAGGGTTCCATGAACACTGAAGCTTTCTTT. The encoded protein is CASSPALQGSMNTEAFF.

The CDR3 loop is CAISERTESYGYTF. Here the CDR3 DNA reads TGTGCCATCAGTGAGCGGACAGAGTCTTATGGCTACACCTTC. V usage is TRBV10-3 and J usage is TRBJ1-2; maybe TRBD1 (6 bases). Germline V lookup: CDR1 ENHRY, CDR2 SYGVKD. The CDR3 extends over 14 amino acids. V dropped 2 bases and J dropped 5 bases, with 12 bases sitting between them.

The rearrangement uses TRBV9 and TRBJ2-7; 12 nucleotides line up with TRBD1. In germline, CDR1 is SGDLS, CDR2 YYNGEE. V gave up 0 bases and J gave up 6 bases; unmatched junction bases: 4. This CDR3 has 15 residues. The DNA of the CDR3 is TGTGCCAGCAGCGTAGGCGGGACAGGGGGCGGCGAGCAGTACTTC. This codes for CASSVGGTGGGEQYF.

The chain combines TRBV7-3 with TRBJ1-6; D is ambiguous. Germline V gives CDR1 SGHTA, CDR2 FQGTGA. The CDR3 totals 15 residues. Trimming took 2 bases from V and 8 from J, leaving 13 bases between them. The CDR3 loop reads CASSLGIGGDSPLHF. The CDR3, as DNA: TGTGCCAGCAGCTTAGGGATTGGAGGAGATTCACCCCTCCACTTT. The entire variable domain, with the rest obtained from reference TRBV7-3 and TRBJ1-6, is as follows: GAGVSQTPSNKVTEKGKYVELRCDPISGHTALYWYRQSLGQGPEFLIYFQGTGAADDSGLPNDRFFAVRPEGSVSTLKIQRTERGDSAVYLCASSLGIGGDSPLHFGNGTRLTVT.

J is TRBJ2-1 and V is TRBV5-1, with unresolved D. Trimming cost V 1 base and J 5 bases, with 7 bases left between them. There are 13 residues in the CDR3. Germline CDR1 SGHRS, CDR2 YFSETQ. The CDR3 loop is CASSLFGDNEQFF. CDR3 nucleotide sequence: TGCGCCAGCAGCTTGTTTGGAGACAATGAGCAGTTCTTC.

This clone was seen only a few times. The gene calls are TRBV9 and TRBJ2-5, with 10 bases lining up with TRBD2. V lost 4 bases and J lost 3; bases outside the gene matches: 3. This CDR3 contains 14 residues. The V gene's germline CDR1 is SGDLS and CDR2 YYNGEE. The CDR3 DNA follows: TGTGCCAGCAGCCTCGGACTAGCGGAAGAGACCCAGTACTTC. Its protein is CASSLGLAEETQYF.

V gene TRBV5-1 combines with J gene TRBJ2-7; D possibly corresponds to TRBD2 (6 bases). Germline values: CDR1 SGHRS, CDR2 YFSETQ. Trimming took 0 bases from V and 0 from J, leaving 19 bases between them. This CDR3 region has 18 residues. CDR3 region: CASSLGDSNKPSSYEQYF. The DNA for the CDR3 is TGCGCCAGCAGCTTGGGGGACTCTAACAAACCCTCCTCCTACGAGCAGTACTTC.

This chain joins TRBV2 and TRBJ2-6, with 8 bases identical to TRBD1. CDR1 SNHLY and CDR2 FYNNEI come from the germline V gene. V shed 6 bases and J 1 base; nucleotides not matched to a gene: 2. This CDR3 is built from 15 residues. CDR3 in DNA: TGTGCCAGCAGCAGGGGGCGATCTGGGGCCAACGTCCTGACTTTC. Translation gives CASSRGRSGANVLTF.

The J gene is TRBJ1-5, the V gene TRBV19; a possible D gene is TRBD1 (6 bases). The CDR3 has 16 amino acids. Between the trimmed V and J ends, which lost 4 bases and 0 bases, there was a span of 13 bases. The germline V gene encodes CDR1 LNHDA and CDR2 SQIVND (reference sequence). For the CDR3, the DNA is TGTGCCAGTAGTAAGGGACAAACCTATAGCAATCAGCCCCAGCATTTT. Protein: CASSKGQTYSNQPQHF.

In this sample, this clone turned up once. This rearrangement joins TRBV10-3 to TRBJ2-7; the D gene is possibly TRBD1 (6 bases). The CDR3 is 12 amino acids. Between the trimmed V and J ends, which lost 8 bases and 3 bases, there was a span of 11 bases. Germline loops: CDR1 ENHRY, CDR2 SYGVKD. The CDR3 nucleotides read TGTGCCATCCGACAGGTAGGCTACGAGCAGTACTTC. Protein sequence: CAIRQVGYEQYF.

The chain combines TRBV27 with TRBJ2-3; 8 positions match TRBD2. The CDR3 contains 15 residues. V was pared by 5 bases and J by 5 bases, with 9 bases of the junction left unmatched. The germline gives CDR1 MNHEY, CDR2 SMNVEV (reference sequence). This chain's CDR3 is CASSPPGLAIDTQYF. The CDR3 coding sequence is TGTGCCAGCAGTCCCCCCGGACTAGCTATAGATACGCAGTATTTT.

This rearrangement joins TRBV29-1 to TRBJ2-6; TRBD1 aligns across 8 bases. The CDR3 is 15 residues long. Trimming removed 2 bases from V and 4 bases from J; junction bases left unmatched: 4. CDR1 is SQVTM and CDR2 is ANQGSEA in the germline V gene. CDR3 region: CSVEQGATGANVLTF. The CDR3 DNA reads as TGCAGCGTTGAACAGGGGGCGACAGGGGCCAACGTCCTGACTTTC.

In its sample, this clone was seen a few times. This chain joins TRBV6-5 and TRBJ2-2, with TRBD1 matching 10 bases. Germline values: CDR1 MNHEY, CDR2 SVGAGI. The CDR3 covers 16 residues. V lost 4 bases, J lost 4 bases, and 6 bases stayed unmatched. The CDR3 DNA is TGTGCCAGCAGTTCGCCCGGGACAGGGGTCACCGGGGAGCTGTTTTTT. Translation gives CASSSPGTGVTGELFF.

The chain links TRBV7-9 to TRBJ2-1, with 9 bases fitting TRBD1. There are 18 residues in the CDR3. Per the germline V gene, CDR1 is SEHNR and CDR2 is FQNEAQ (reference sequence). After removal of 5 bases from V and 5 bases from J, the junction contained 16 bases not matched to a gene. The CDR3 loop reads CASSLLRGTGRENNEQFF. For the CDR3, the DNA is TGTGCCAGCAGCCTCTTAAGGGGGACAGGGAGGGAAAACAATGAGCAGTTCTTC.

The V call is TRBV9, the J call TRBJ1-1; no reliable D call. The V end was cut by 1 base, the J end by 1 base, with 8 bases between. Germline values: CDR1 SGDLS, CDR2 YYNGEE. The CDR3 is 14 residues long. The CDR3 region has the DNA TGTGCCAGCAGCGTACAGGCTTCGAACACTGAAGCTTTCTTT. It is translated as CASSVQASNTEAFF.

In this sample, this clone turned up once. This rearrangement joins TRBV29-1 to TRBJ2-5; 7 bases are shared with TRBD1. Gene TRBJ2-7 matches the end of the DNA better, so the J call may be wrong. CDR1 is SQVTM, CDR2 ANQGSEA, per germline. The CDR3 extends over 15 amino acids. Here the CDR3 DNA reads TGCAGCGTTGACGGGCTGTACAGGGGAAATCACGAGCAGTACTTC. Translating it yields CSVDGLYRGNHEQYF.

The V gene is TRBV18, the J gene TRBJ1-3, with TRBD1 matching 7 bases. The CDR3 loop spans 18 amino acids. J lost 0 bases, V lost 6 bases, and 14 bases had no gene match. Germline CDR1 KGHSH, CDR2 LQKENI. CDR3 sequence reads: CASSPNAPGQSSGNTIYF. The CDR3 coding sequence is TGTGCCAGCTCTCCTAACGCCCCGGGACAGAGCTCTGGAAACACCATATATTTT.

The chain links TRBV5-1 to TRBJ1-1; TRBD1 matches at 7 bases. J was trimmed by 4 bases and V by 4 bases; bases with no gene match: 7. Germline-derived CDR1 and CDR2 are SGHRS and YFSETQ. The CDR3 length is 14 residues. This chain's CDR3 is CASSLSGGSTEAFF. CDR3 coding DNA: TGCGCCAGCAGCCTATCAGGGGGATCCACTGAAGCTTTCTTT.

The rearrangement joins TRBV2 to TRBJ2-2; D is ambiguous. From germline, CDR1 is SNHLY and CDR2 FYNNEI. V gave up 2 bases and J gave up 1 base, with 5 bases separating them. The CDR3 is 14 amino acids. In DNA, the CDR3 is TGTGCCAGCAGTGAATGGCAGAACACCGGGGAGCTGTTTTTT. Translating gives CASSEWQNTGELFF. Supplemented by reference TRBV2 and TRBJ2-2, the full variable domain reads EPEVTQTPSHQVTQMGQEVILRCVPISNHLYFYWYRQILGQKVEFLVSFYNNEISEKSEIFDDQFSVERPDGSNFTLKIRSTKLEDSAMYFCASSEWQNTGELFFGEGSRLTVL.

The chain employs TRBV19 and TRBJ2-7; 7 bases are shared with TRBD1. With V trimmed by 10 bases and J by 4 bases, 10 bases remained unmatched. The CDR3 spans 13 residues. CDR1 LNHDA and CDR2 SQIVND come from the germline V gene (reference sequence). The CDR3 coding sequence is TGTGCCACCCAGGGACAGACTCCTTACGAGCAGTACTTC. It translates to CATQGQTPYEQYF.

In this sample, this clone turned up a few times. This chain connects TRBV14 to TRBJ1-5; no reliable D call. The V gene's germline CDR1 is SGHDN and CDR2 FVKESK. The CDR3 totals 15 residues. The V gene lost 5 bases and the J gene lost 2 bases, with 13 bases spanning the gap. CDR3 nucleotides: TGTGCCAGCAGCGTCCGGGATACTCGCAATCAGCCCCAGCATTTT. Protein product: CASSVRDTRNQPQHF.

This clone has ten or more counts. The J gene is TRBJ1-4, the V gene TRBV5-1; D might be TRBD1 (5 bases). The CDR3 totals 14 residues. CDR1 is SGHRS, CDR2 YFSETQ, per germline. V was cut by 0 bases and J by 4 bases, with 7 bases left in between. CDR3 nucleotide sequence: TGCGCCAGCAGCTTGGACCAGGGTAATGAAAAACTGTTTTTT. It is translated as CASSLDQGNEKLFF. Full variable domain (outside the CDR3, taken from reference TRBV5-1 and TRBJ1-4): KAGVTQTPRYLIKTRGQQVTLSCSPISGHRSVSWYQQTPGQGLQFLFEYFSETQRNKGNFPGRFSGRQFSNSRSEMNVSTLELGDSALYLCASSLDQGNEKLFFGSGTQLSVL.

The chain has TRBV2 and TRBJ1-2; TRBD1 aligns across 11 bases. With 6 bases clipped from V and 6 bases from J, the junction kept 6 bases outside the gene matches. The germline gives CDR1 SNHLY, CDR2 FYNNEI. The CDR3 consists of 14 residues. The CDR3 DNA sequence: TGTGCCAGCAGGTCAGGACAGGGGGCCGATGGCTACACCTTC. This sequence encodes CASRSGQGADGYTF. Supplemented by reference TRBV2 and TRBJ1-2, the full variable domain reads EPEVTQTPSHQVTQMGQEVILRCVPISNHLYFYWYRQILGQKVEFLVSFYNNEISEKSEIFDDQFSVERPDGSNFTLKIRSTKLEDSAMYFCASRSGQGADGYTFGSGTRLTVV.

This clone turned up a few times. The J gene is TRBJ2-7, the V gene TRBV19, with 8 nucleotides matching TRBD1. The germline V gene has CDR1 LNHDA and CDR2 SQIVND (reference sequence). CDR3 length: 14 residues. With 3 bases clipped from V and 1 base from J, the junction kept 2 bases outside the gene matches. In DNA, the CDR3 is TGTGCCAGTAGTATGAGACAGGGGTCCTACGAGCAGTACTTC. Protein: CASSMRQGSYEQYF.

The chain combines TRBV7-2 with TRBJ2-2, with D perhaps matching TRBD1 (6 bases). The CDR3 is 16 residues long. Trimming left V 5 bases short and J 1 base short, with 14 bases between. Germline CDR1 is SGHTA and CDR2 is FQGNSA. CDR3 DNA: TGTGCCAGCAGCCTACTGCAGGGGAGGAACACCGGGGAGCTGTTTTTT. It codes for CASSLLQGRNTGELFF.

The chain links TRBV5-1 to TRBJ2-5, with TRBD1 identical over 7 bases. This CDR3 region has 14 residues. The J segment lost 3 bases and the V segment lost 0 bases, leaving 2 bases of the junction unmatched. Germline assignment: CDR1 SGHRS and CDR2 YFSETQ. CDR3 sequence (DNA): TGCGCCAGCAGCTTGGAAACAGGGGAAGAGACCCAGTACTTC. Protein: CASSLETGEETQYF.

The chain's CDR3 is CAISGQLGGANVLTF. CDR3 nucleotide sequence: TGTGCCATCAGCGGACAGCTTGGTGGGGCCAACGTCCTGACTTTC. The chain uses TRBV10-3 and TRBJ2-6; TRBD1 might be the D (6 bases). Germline-derived CDR1 and CDR2 are ENHRY and SYGVKD. Trimming removed 6 bases from V and 3 bases from J, with 12 bases in between. The CDR3 contains 15 residues.

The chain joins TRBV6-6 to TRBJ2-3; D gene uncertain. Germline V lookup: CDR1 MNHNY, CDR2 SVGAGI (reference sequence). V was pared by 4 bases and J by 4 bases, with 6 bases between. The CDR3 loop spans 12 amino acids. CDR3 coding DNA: TGTGCCAGCAGTTCCACATCAGATACGCAGTATTTT. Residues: CASSSTSDTQYF.

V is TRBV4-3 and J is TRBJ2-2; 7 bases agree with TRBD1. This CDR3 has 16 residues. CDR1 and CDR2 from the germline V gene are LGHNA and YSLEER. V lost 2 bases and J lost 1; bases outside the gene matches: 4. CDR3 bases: TGCGCCAGCAGCCAACCGGGACAGCTGAACACCGGGGAGCTGTTTTTT. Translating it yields CASSQPGQLNTGELFF.